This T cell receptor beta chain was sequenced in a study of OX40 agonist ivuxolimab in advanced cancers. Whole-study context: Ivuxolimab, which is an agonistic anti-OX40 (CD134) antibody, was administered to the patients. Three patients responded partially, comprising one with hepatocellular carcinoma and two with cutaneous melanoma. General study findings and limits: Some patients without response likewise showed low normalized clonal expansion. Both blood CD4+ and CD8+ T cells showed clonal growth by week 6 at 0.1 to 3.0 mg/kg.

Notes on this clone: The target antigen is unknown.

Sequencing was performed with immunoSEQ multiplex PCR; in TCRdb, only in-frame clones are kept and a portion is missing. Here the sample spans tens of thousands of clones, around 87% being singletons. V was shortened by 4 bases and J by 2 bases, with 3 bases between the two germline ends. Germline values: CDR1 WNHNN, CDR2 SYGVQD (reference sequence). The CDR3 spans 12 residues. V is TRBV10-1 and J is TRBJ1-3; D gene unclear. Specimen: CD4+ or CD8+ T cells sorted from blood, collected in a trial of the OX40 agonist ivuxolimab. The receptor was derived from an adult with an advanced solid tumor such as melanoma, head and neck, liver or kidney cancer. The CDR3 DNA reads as TGCGCCAGCAGTGGAGCTGGAAACACCATATATTTT. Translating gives CASSGAGNTIYF.